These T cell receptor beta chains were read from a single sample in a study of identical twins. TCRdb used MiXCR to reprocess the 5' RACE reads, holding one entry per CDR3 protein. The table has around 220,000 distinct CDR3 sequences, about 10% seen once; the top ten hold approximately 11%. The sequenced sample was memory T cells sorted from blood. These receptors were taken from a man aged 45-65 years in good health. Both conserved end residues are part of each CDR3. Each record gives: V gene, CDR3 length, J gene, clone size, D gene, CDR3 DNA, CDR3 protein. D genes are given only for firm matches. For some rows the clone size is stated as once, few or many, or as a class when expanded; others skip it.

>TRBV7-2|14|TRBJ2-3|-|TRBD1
TGTGCCAGCAGCCTTGGGGGACAGACAGATACGCAGTATTTT
CASSLGGQTDTQYF
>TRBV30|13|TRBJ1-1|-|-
TGTGCCTGGAGTGTATCGAGTATTGCGGAAGCTTTCTTT
CAWSVSSIAEAFF
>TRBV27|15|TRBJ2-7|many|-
TGTGCCAGCAGTGTAATGGCAGGGTTGTCCTACGAGCAGTACTTC
CASSVMAGLSYEQYF
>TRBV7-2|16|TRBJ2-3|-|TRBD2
TGTGCCAGCAGCTTCAGGACTAGCGGGGGCACAGATACGCAGTATTTT
CASSFRTSGGTDTQYF
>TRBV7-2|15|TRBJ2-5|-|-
TGTGCCAGCAGCCAGGGGTTCGGGGGCAGGGAGACCCAGTACTTC
CASSQGFGGRETQYF
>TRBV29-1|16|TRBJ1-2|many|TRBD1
TGCAGCGGGAGACACCCCGGGACAGGGTCGAACTATGGCTACACCTTC
CSGRHPGTGSNYGYTF
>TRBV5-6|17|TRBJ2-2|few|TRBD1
TGTGCCAGCAGTTCCGACAGGGGGAGTTCGAACACCGGGGAGCTGTTTTTT
CASSSDRGSSNTGELFF
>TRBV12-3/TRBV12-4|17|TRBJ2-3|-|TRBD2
TGTGCCAGCAGCCCCGGGGTGGCGGGAGGGTCCCGCGATACGCAGTATTTT
CASSPGVAGGSRDTQYF
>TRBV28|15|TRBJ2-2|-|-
TGTGCCAGCAGTTTAGGTCAGCCCTACACCGGGGAGCTGTTTTTT
CASSLGQPYTGELFF
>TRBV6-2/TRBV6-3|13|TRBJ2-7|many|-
TGTGCCAGCAGTCGGACGGAATCCTACGAGCAGTACTTC
CASSRTESYEQYF
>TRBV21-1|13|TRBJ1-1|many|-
TGTGCCAGCCGAAAGCCAGGGAACACTGAAGCTTTCTTT
CASRKPGNTEAFF
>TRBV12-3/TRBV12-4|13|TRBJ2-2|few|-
TGTGCCAGCAGGTTACGGAACACCGGGGAGCTGTTTTTT
CASRLRNTGELFF
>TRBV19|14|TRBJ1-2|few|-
TGTGCCAGTAGGATCACAGGGCCCCTCGATGGCTACACCTTC
CASRITGPLDGYTF
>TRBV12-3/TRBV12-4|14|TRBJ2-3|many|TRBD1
TGTGCCAGCAGTCCGTGGACAGGGAAAGATACGCAGTATTTT
CASSPWTGKDTQYF
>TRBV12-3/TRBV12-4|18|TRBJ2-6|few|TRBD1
TGTGCCAGCAGACCGGACAGGAGACAATACTCTGGGGCCAACGTCCTGACTTTC
CASRPDRRQYSGANVLTF
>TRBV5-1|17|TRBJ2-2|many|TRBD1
TGCGCCAGCAGCTTATTGGCGACAGGGGCGAACACCGGGGAGCTGTTTTTT
CASSLLATGANTGELFF
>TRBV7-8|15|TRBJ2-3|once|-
TGTGCCAGCAGCCCATGGCTCCAAGCGGGAGATACGCAGTATTTT
CASSPWLQAGDTQYF
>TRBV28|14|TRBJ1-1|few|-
TGTGCCAGCAGCCTGGGGTTTACGCAGACTGAAGCTTTCTTT
CASSLGFTQTEAFF
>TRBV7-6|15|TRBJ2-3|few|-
TGTGCCAGCAGCAAGGACGGTTTCCGGACAGATACGCAGTATTTT
CASSKDGFRTDTQYF
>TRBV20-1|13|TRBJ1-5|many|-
TGCAGTGCCCAGGAGGTCAGCAATCAGCCCCAGCATTTT
CSAQEVSNQPQHF
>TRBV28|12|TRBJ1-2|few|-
TGTGCCAGCAGATCTACACGGTATGGCTACACCTTC
CASRSTRYGYTF
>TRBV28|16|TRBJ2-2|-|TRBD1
TGTGCCAGCAGTTCACCGGACAGGGGGAGCCCCGGGGAGCTGTTTTTT
CASSSPDRGSPGELFF
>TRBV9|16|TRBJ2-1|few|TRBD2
TGTGCCAGCAGCGTAGCTGGGACTAGCGGGAGGTATGAGCAGTTCTTC
CASSVAGTSGRYEQFF
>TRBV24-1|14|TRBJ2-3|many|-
TGTGCCACCAGTCCAGGACCAGACACAGATACGCAGTATTTT
CATSPGPDTDTQYF
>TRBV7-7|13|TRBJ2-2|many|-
TGTGCCAGCAGCTTAAGGGCGTCCGGGGAGCTGTTTTTT
CASSLRASGELFF
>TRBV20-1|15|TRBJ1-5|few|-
TGCAGTGCTAGAGATTGGGTCAGGGGTGATCAGCCCCAGCATTTT
CSARDWVRGDQPQHF
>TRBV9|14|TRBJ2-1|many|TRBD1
TGTGCCAGCAGCGTAGGGGACAGGGAGAATGAGCAGTTCTTC
CASSVGDRENEQFF
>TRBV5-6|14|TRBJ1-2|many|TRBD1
TGTGCCAGCAGCTGGGACAGGGCTAACTATGGCTACACCTTC
CASSWDRANYGYTF
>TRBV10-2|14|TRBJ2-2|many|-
TGCGCCAGCAGTACGGGGGCGGACACCGGGGAGCTGTTTTTT
CASSTGADTGELFF
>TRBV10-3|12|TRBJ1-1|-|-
TGTGCCATCAGTGTGGGGTCCCCTGAAGCTTTCTTT
CAISVGSPEAFF
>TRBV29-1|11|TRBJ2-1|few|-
TGCAGCGCTGCCCGGCTTGGGGAGCAGTTCTTC
CSAARLGEQFF
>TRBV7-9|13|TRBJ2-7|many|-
TGTGCCAGCAGAGCGGACGGGCTGTTCGAGCAGTACTTC
CASRADGLFEQYF
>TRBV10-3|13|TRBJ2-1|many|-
TGTGCCATTCGGGGTCAGGGGCCCAATGAGCAGTTCTTC
CAIRGQGPNEQFF
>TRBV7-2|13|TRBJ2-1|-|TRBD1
TGTGCCAGCAGCGCCCCAGGGGGCCCTGAGCAGTTCTTC
CASSAPGGPEQFF
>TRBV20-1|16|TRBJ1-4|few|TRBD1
TGCAGTGCTAGAGATCCGGGGGACAGGAGAAGTGAAAAACTGTTTTTT
CSARDPGDRRSEKLFF
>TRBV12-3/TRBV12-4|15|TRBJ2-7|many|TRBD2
TGTGCCAGCAGGCTGACTAGCGGGAGAACCTACGAGCAGTACTTC
CASRLTSGRTYEQYF
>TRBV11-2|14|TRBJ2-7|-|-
TGTGCCAGCAGCTTTGACGTGAGCTCCTACGAGCAGTACTTC
CASSFDVSSYEQYF